This T cell receptor beta chain was documented in a study of T cells in localized non-small cell lung cancer. Whole-study results and caveats: A median of about 54 of the top 100 tumor clones appeared in adjacent lung, which was paired and uninvolved.

The CDR3 is 14 amino acids. CDR1 SGHNT and CDR2 YENEEA come from the germline V gene. Losses at the gene ends were 5 bases for V and 6 bases for J; bases not matched to a gene: 5. Produced via immunoSEQ multiplex PCR; TCRdb's table is partial and in-frame only. This sample carries over 3,000 clones, about 29% of them seen once, and the ten largest clones take 20% to 25%. Points on this clone: Its antigen is not known.

This chain links TRBV11-3 with TRBJ2-2, with 8 bases that match TRBD2. The sequencing here drew on lung tumor tissue, taken before any cancer treatment. The origin of this receptor is a woman aged 35 to 70 with stage I squamous cell lung carcinoma. The CDR3: CASSPSAGAGELFF. CDR3 DNA sequence: TGTGCCAGCAGCCCCTCAGCGGGGGCCGGGGAGCTGTTTTTT.